This T cell receptor beta chain originates from a study of cytomegalovirus exposure and HLA in healthy donors. For the study at large: Sequencing of approximately 190 million T cells in an earlier analysis found about 120 million unique TCR beta sequences.

This CDR3 has 18 residues. CDR1 and CDR2 (germline): SGHRS, YFSETQ. Trimming removed 0 bases at V and 2 bases at J, with 17 bases between. General study findings and limits: Overall, about 160 TCR beta chains were annotated as cytomegalovirus-associated.

13 Jbeta primers and 60 Vbeta primers were used for the PCR. The repertoire was sequenced with immunoSEQ multiplex PCR; TCRdb's copy has only in-frame clones and lacks some. The table lists fewer than 200,000 clones, approximately 77% of them singletons. Details on this clone: Its antigen is undetermined.

This receptor was taken from a male donor in good health and CMV-seronegative. Material for sequencing was PBMCs. The chain couples TRBV5-1 to TRBJ2-2, with D tentatively TRBD2 (7 bases). The CDR3 DNA follows: TGCGCCAGCAGCTTGGTTGCGGGGGCCCGAACAAACACCGGGGAGCTGTTTTTT. Its translation is CASSLVAGARTNTGELFF. Using reference TRBV5-1 and TRBJ2-2 for the parts outside the CDR3, the full variable domain is KAGVTQTPRYLIKTRGQQVTLSCSPISGHRSVSWYQQTPGQGLQFLFEYFSETQRNKGNFPGRFSGRQFSNSRSEMNVSTLELGDSALYLCASSLVAGARTNTGELFFGEGSRLTVL.